This T cell receptor (beta chain) emerged from a study of memory CD4+ T cells and cytomegalovirus serostatus (dated by TCRdb to the late 2010s). Broadly, across the study: The cohort comprised roughly 35 healthy Belgian adults, 9 CMV seropositive and around 25 CMV seronegative. CD4+ memory TCRbeta repertoires of a Belgian cohort with known cytomegalovirus serostatus were sequenced in order to replicate a published TCR-based CMV serostatus classifier. Summary of the overall study and its limitations: The results were interpreted as suggesting that the CMV-associated TCR signature is largely present in the CD4+ memory repertoire. Among the 150 to 200 previously reported CMV-associated TCRbeta sequences, roughly 68 showed up in the CD4+ memory repertoires, with each one found in between one and five individuals. On the Belgian cohort, the classifier built on the original framework reached a median bootstrapped AUC of around 0.95, with a 95% CI of 0.76-1.00. Only CD4+CD45RO+ memory cells were sequenced, in contrast to the original study, which included naive and memory CD4+ and CD8+ populations. CMV serostatus prediction reached a median bootstrapped AUC of roughly 0.96 with the original framework and over 0.8 with a US-trained random forest.

About this clone: There is no known antigen for this receptor. No much larger clone is present one base from it, and per-base qualities are unavailable.

The Quick-DNA Microprep Kit was used to extract genomic DNA from the sorted cells. Amplification of TCRbeta DNA was done with the immunoSEQ hsTCRbeta kit, following the protocol from the manufacturer. TCRbeta libraries were sequenced on an Illumina MiSeq instrument. The original methods were these. Following removal of out-of-frame sequences, some 2 million distinct TCRbeta sequences were retained, with an average of roughly 62,000 per individual. Each individual was scored using the number of around 150 previously reported CMV-associated TCRbeta sequences that the individual carried and the total number of productive distinct TCRbeta sequences. A beta-binomial model was reimplemented in Python, and scikit-learn random forests with default parameters were trained on data from the US cohort. Classifier performance on the Belgian cohort was summarized as median AUC with percentile confidence intervals calculated over 10,000 bootstrap iterations. The table comes from immuneACCESS by way of TCRdb, which keeps in-frame sequences with V and J called. Part of the clones is missing from these tables; in studies checked, under half for an unresolved V gene and the rest for unknown reasons. D and trimming were read from the DNA, whereas the V and J calls and clone size are those reported in that table. The sample contains approximately 63,000 clones, roughly 75% of them found a single time. Together, the top ten hold roughly 0.48% of the sample.

A FACSAria II was used to sort memory CD4+ T cells, defined as single viable CD3+CD4+CD8-CD45RO+ cells. To determine CMV serostatus, a Roche Elecsys assay was used that detects serum IgG against CMV pp150, pp28, p38 and p52. Following thawing, total CD4+ T cells were enriched through positive selection using CD4 magnetic microbeads. Samples originated from another study that specifically interrogated the CD4+ T cell memory repertoire. Peripheral blood mononuclear cells were isolated and cryopreserved according to standard operating procedures, and serum was stored at -80 degrees C. Staining used CD3-PerCP (BW264/56), CD4-APC (RPA-T4), CD45RO-PE (UCHT1) and CD8-Pacific Orange (3B5) antibodies, with Sytox blue excluding non-viable cells. V lost 3 bases and J lost 1 base, and the count of bases not matched to a germline gene is 3. Taken from the germline V gene (reference sequence), the CDR1 and CDR2 loops are GTSNPN and SVGIG. The CDR3 sequence holds 15 residues, the cysteine and phenylalanine included. Left in the record is the CDR3 DNA by itself, 45 bases read in frame from the first base.

This clonotype was obtained from an adult in good health and CMV-seronegative. Some clones in this sample may be carry-over from other donors' samples. The chain couples TRBV30 to TRBJ2-2; 9 of the junction bases match TRBD1. Sample: memory CD4+ T cells from blood. The DNA sequence is TGTGCCTGGAGGGGACAGGGCTGGAACACCGGGGAGCTGTTTTTT. This yields the protein CAWRGQGWNTGELFF.